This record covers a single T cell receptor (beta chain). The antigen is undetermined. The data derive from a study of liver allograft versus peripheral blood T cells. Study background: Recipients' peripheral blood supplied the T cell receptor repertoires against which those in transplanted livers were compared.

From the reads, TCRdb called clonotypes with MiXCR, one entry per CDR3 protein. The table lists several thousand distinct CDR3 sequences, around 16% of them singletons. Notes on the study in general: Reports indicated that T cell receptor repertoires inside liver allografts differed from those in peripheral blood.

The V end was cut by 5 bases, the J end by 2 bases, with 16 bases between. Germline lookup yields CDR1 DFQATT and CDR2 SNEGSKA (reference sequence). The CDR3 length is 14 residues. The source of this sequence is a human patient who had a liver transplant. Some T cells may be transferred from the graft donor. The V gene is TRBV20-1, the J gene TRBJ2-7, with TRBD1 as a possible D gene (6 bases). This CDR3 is CSAARQGGTYEQYF. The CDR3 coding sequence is TGCAGTGCTGCCCGACAAGGGGGAACCTACGAGCAGTACTTC.